The 30 T cell receptor beta chains presented below share a single source sample, sequenced in a study of CD8+CD57+ T cells in acquired aplastic anemia. The template used for profiling TCR beta VDJ and CDR3 was genomic DNA. TCRdb re-called the reads through MiXCR, storing one row per CDR3 protein. Of 200,000 or so distinct CDR3 sequences listed, about three fifths were seen once; the top ten hold about 45%. The sequencing sample was made of sorted CD4+, CD8+, or CD8+CD57+ T cells (not recorded which) from PBMCs. These receptors all come from a human donor with severe aplastic anemia or a healthy control (not recorded which).

The CDR3 DNA reads TGTGCCAGCAGCTCGGACCGAAGTGTAGGAGAGACCCAGTACTTC. Translated: CASSSDRSVGETQYF. The genes are TRBV7-2 and TRBJ2-5; no clear D gene. Trimming took off 4 bases at V and 4 bases at J, with 16 bases between the two ends. The CDR3 sequence is 15 residues long. Germline-derived CDR1 and CDR2 are SGHTA and FQGNSA.

The gene calls are TRBV9 and TRBJ1-6, with TRBD1 matching over 7 bases. The J segment lost 7 bases and the V segment lost 3 bases, leaving 10 bases of the junction unmatched. Germline CDR1 is SGDLS and CDR2 is YYNGEE. CDR3 size: 16 residues. The CDR3 coding sequence is TGTGCCAGCAGCGCCAACCCAGGGGACAGCAATTCACCCCTCCACTTT. Protein sequence: CASSANPGDSNSPLHF.

The chain is built from TRBV12-3 or TRBV12-4 and TRBJ1-5; D might be TRBD1 (6 bases). V was cut by 6 bases and J by 7 bases, with 16 bases left in between. CDR3 length equals 14 residues. CDR3 sequence: CASSKTDGGQPQHF. The CDR3 DNA reads TGTGCCAGCAGCAAAACGGACGGGGGCCAGCCCCAGCATTTT.

The CDR3 here is CASSLWGSLSNTEAFF. DNA of the CDR3: TGTGCCAGCAGTTTATGGGGTTCCCTCTCGAACACTGAAGCTTTCTTT. The gene calls are TRBV27 and TRBJ1-1; no reliable D call. The CDR3 has 16 residues. Germline CDR1 and CDR2: MNHEY and SMNVEV (reference sequence). V was trimmed by 1 base and J by 1 base, leaving 13 bases between them.

The rearrangement links TRBV2 to TRBJ2-1, with TRBD2 matching over 8 bases. Germline CDR1 reads SNHLY; CDR2 reads FYNNEI. The CDR3 spans 13 residues. V was clipped by 3 bases and J by 9 bases; unmatched bases: 4. CDR3 protein: CASSDGTSGEQFF. The DNA of the CDR3 is TGTGCCAGCAGTGATGGGACTAGTGGTGAGCAGTTCTTC.

The rearrangement uses TRBV27 and TRBJ1-4; the D gene is possibly TRBD1 (6 bases). With 7 bases removed from V and 4 bases from J, the gap between germline ends came to 19 bases. The CDR3 sequence is 16 residues long. Per the germline V gene, CDR1 is MNHEY and CDR2 is SMNVEV (reference sequence). CDR3 loop: CASKLGGWTVNEKLFF. The CDR3 DNA is TGTGCCAGCAAGCTGGGTGGATGGACAGTTAATGAAAAACTGTTTTTT.

This clonotype was observed once. The rearrangement uses TRBV20-1 and TRBJ2-5; D not resolved. The CDR3 runs 15 residues. V was pared by 4 bases and J by 1 base, with 16 bases between. Germline CDR1 reads DFQATT; CDR2 reads SNEGSKA (reference sequence). CDR3 sequence (DNA): TGCAGTGCTACCCCGTCGGTCGGTTCCCAAGAGACCCAGTACTTC. It yields the protein CSATPSVGSQETQYF.

The genes are TRBV12-5 and TRBJ1-1; D is unresolved. The CDR3 spans 16 residues. Germline-derived CDR1 and CDR2 are LGHNT and FRNRAP. With 6 bases removed from V and 1 base from J, the gap between germline ends came to 18 bases. CDR3: CASGNPGGLENTEAFF. Here the CDR3 DNA reads TGTGCTAGTGGGAACCCTGGAGGGTTGGAGAACACTGAAGCTTTCTTT.

This chain links TRBV9 with TRBJ1-1, with no clear D. V was trimmed by 4 bases and J by 3 bases, leaving 7 bases between them. This CDR3 has 12 amino acids. From germline, CDR1 is SGDLS and CDR2 YYNGEE. This chain's CDR3 is CASSREDTEAFF. CDR3 sequence (DNA): TGTGCCAGCAGCCGAGAGGACACTGAAGCTTTCTTT.

The chain is built from TRBV9 and TRBJ1-1; D might be TRBD1 (6 bases). The V end was cut by 3 bases, the J end by 6 bases, with 18 bases between. Per germline, CDR1 SGDLS and CDR2 YYNGEE. The CDR3 runs to 15 residues. DNA for the CDR3: TGTGCCAGCAGCGCCCTGGGGGGGGCGTCGTCTGAAGCTTTCTTT. It codes for CASSALGGASSEAFF.

The J gene is TRBJ1-2, the V gene TRBV5-5; D ambiguous. This CDR3 contains 15 residues. Deletions cut 0 bases from V and 0 bases from J, with 9 bases between. Germline V gene data show CDR1 as SGHKS and CDR2 as YYEKEE (reference sequence). As DNA, the CDR3 is TGTGCCAGCAGCTTGGGAACTACCACTAACTATGGCTACACCTTC. This encodes CASSLGTTTNYGYTF.

The chain couples TRBV6-2 or TRBV6-3 to TRBJ2-5, with 7 positions matching TRBD2. The CDR3 spans 16 residues. Per germline, CDR1 MNHEY and CDR2 SVGEGT. V gave up 4 bases and J gave up 0 bases; unmatched junction bases: 8. The CDR3 is CASSSPGGAYQETQYF. The CDR3 DNA is TGTGCCAGCAGTTCGCCGGGGGGAGCGTACCAAGAGACCCAGTACTTC.

This chain joins TRBV20-1 and TRBJ2-7, with D hard to call. The CDR3 has 13 residues. CDR1 DFQATT and CDR2 SNEGSKA come from the germline V gene (reference sequence). V dropped 5 bases and J dropped 0 bases, with 11 bases sitting between them. CDR3 sequence: CSAWTPGSYEQYF. The CDR3 region has the DNA TGCAGTGCTTGGACCCCCGGCTCCTACGAGCAGTACTTC.

DNA for the CDR3: TGTGCCAGCAGCTCGCGGGGGCGGGCGGGAGAGACCCAGTACTTC. Translation: CASSSRGRAGETQYF. This chain links TRBV7-3 with TRBJ2-5; a possible D gene is TRBD2 (7 bases). The CDR3 loop spans 15 amino acids. Germline-derived CDR1 and CDR2 are SGHTA and FQGTGA. Trimming left V 4 bases short and J 4 bases short, with 16 bases between. Full variable domain (outside the CDR3, taken from reference TRBV7-3 and TRBJ2-5): GAGVSQTPSNKVTEKGKYVELRCDPISGHTALYWYRQSLGQGPEFLIYFQGTGAADDSGLPNDRFFAVRPEGSVSTLKIQRTERGDSAVYLCASSSRGRAGETQYFGPGTRLLVL.

J is TRBJ1-1 and V is TRBV7-9; perhaps TRBD1 as D (6 bases). CDR1 and CDR2 from the germline V gene are SEHNR and FQNEAQ (reference sequence). The CDR3 length is 13 residues. Trimming removed 5 bases at V and 4 bases at J, with 11 bases between. In DNA form, the CDR3 reads TGTGCCAGCAGCCAAGAAGGGGGCACTGAAGCTTTCTTT. Translating it yields CASSQEGGTEAFF.

The rearrangement joins TRBV2 to TRBJ2-7; D is possibly TRBD1 or TRBD2 (5 bases each). The CDR3 sequence is 10 residues long. V dropped 8 bases and J dropped 6 bases, with 8 bases sitting between them. CDR1 and CDR2 from the germline V gene are SNHLY and FYNNEI. Here the CDR3 DNA reads TGTGCCAGCTCGGGGCCCGAGCAGTACTTC. It encodes CASSGPEQYF.

V and J are TRBV20-1 and TRBJ1-6; no definite D call. Trimming removed 2 bases from V and 7 bases from J, with 9 bases in between. The CDR3 contains 13 residues. Per germline, CDR1 DFQATT and CDR2 SNEGSKA (reference sequence). The chain's CDR3 is CSARPVQNSPLHF. The DNA for the CDR3 is TGCAGTGCTAGACCGGTACAGAATTCACCCCTCCACTTT.

The V gene is TRBV15, the J gene TRBJ2-5; 7 bases fit TRBD2. The CDR3 is 13 amino acids. The germline V gene encodes CDR1 LNHNV and CDR2 YYDKDF (reference sequence). The V gene end was trimmed by 9 bases and the J gene end by 5 bases; junction bases not matched to a gene: 9. The CDR3 nucleotides are TGTGCCACTTCTTTGGGAGCGGGGGAGACCCAGTACTTC. This translates into CATSLGAGETQYF.

Turning to this clonotype: Germline is not matched at one junction end, which may reflect a read error. This chain connects TRBV29-1 to TRBJ1-1; 7 nucleotides agree with TRBD1. Germline V lookup: CDR1 SQVTM, CDR2 ANQGSEA. The CDR3 is 13 amino acids. CDR3 region: CSVEEGGGTEAFF. The CDR3 DNA is TGCAGCGTTGAAGAGGGAGGGGGCACTGAAGCTTTCTTC.

The rearrangement links TRBV7-3 to TRBJ2-5; unclear D gene. CDR1 and CDR2 from the germline V gene are SGHTA and FQGTGA. The CDR3 contains 14 residues. With 2 bases removed from V and 5 bases from J, the gap between germline ends came to 12 bases. DNA of the CDR3: TGTGCCAGCAGCTTAGAAGGTTTCAGGGAGACCCAGTACTTC. Translating gives CASSLEGFRETQYF.

The V gene is TRBV10-3, the J gene TRBJ1-4; tentative D call: TRBD1 (5 bases). This CDR3 has 14 amino acids. The germline V and J ends were trimmed by 3 bases and 6 bases, with 11 bases remaining between them. CDR1 and CDR2 from the germline V gene are ENHRY and SYGVKD. The CDR3 loop is CAISEEGRYEKLFF. CDR3 coding DNA: TGTGCCATCAGTGAAGAGGGACGCTATGAAAAACTGTTTTTT.

J is TRBJ1-2 and V is TRBV10-3, with D perhaps matching TRBD1 (6 bases). V lost 6 bases and J 6 bases, leaving 17 bases between the germline ends. The germline gives CDR1 ENHRY, CDR2 SYGVKD. CDR3 length: 14 amino acids. CDR3 DNA sequence: TGTGCCATCAGAACCGACAGGAGGTATGATGGCTACACCTTC. Amino acid sequence: CAIRTDRRYDGYTF.

This clonotype was seen a few times. The chain recombines TRBV7-9 with TRBJ2-7; 7 nucleotides line up with TRBD1. The CDR3 totals 13 residues. With V trimmed by 5 bases and J by 2 bases, 3 bases remained unmatched. Germline lookup yields CDR1 SEHNR and CDR2 FQNEAQ (reference sequence). Written as DNA, the CDR3 is TGTGCCAGCAGCCAGACAGGGACCTACGAGCAGTACTTC. It yields the protein CASSQTGTYEQYF. The whole variable domain, filled in from reference TRBV7-9 and TRBJ2-7, reads DTGVSQNPRHKITKRGQNVTFRCDPISEHNRLYWYRQTLGQGPEFLTYFQNEAQLEKSRLLSDRFSAERPKGSFSTLEIQRTEQGDSAMYLCASSQTGTYEQYFGPGTRLTVT.

This clonotype showed up just once. V and J are TRBV24-1 and TRBJ2-1, with 9 bases fitting TRBD1. The CDR3 contains 17 residues. V lost 1 base, J lost 4 bases, and 7 bases stayed unmatched. Germline V gene sequence: CDR1 KGHDR, CDR2 SFDVKD. CDR3 in amino acids: CATSDFGPGQGYNEQFF. CDR3 DNA: TGTGCCACCAGTGATTTCGGCCCGGGACAGGGTTACAATGAGCAGTTCTTC.

The sample holds many counts of this clonotype. The rearrangement uses TRBV4-2 and TRBJ1-2; D gene ambiguous. The V end lost 0 bases, the J end lost 0 bases, and 14 bases lay between the germline ends. Germline CDR1 is LGHNA and CDR2 is YNFKEQ. The CDR3 has 17 amino acids. This CDR3 reads CASSQEIEPVTNYGYTF. The CDR3 DNA follows: TGTGCCAGCAGCCAAGAGATAGAACCGGTAACTAACTATGGCTACACCTTC.

In this sample, this clonotype turned up many times. CDR3: CASSYYFGGSSYEQYF. In nucleotides, the CDR3 is TGCGCCAGCAGCTATTATTTCGGGGGAAGCTCCTACGAGCAGTACTTC. The chain recombines TRBV5-1 with TRBJ2-7, with TRBD2 as a possible D gene (6 bases). The CDR3 extends over 16 amino acids. V lost 3 bases and J lost 0, with 16 bases in between. Germline CDR1 and CDR2: SGHRS and YFSETQ. Looking up the rest from reference TRBV5-1 and TRBJ2-7 gives the full variable domain: KAGVTQTPRYLIKTRGQQVTLSCSPISGHRSVSWYQQTPGQGLQFLFEYFSETQRNKGNFPGRFSGRQFSNSRSEMNVSTLELGDSALYLCASSYYFGGSSYEQYFGPGTRLTVT.

The V call is TRBV24-1, the J call TRBJ2-5; D may correspond to TRBD1 or TRBD2 (5 bases each). Trimming stripped 8 bases from V and 2 bases from J, with 11 bases between. This CDR3 comprises 13 residues. Looked up from germline, CDR1 is KGHDR and CDR2 is SFDVKD. CDR3 protein: CATMGRQQETQYF. CDR3 nucleotide sequence: TGTGCCACCATGGGGAGACAGCAAGAGACCCAGTACTTC.

This clonotype was seen at least ten times. The CDR3: CASSYPETQYF. Here the CDR3 DNA reads TGTGCCAGCAGTTACCCGGAGACCCAGTACTTC. The V and J genes are TRBV6-2 or TRBV6-3 and TRBJ2-5; D is ambiguous. This CDR3 has 11 residues. The germline V gene encodes CDR1 MNHEY and CDR2 SVGEGT. V lost 2 bases, J lost 5 bases, and 3 bases lay in between.

The rearrangement joins TRBV7-6 to TRBJ2-1; D gene unclear. CDR1 and CDR2 from the germline V gene are SGHVS and FNYEAQ. Trimming removed 0 bases from V and 6 bases from J, with 9 bases in between. The CDR3 loop spans 14 amino acids. The CDR3 nucleotides are TGTGCCAGCAGCTTAGCGCAGGCCGGCAATGAGCAGTTCTTC. Its translation: CASSLAQAGNEQFF.

Notes on this clonotype: One end of the junction fails to match germline, which may point to a read error. The V call is TRBV7-8, the J call TRBJ2-7; D may correspond to TRBD1 or TRBD2 (5 bases each). Germline V gives CDR1 SGHVS, CDR2 FQNEAQ. The CDR3 has 14 amino acids. In DNA, the CDR3 is TGTGCCAGCAGCCGAATCGGGACCTCCGACGAGCAGTACTTC. Residues: CASSRIGTSDEQYF.